This record looks at one T cell receptor (beta chain) sequence and its context. These data come from a study of blood T cell repertoires in COVID-19. TCRdb keeps only in-frame clones here, not all; method: immunoSEQ multiplex PCR. The sample carries around 460,000 clones, roughly 89% recorded once. CDR3 size: 17 residues. The V end was cut by 0 bases, the J end by 4 bases, with 15 bases between. Looked up from germline, CDR1 is MGHRA and CDR2 is YSYEKL. The sequenced sample consisted of peripheral blood. The chain recombines TRBV4-1 with TRBJ2-2; D might be TRBD2 (5 bases). The source is a young man with COVID-19, enrolled during active disease. CDR3 sequence: CASSQERARMSTGELFF. Here the CDR3 DNA reads TGCGCCAGCAGCCAAGAGAGGGCCCGGATGAGCACCGGGGAGCTGTTTTTT.